The clone carrying this TCR beta chain was observed a few times. Its target is not known. Assay: immunoSEQ multiplex PCR; the TCRdb copy retains only in-frame clones and omits some. The data contain about 20,000 clones, approximately 81% of them singletons. V lost 4 bases, J lost 1 base, and 13 bases lay in between. CDR1 is MNHNY, CDR2 SVGAGI, per germline (reference sequence). The CDR3 consists of 16 residues. These data originate in a study of T cells in narcolepsy. Whole-study findings and limits: Comparing one patient's CSF and blood CD4+ clonotypes highlighted HCRT- and TRIB2-specific autoreactive clonotypes.

The V gene is TRBV6-6, the J gene TRBJ2-2; D might be TRBD1 (6 bases). The source of this sequence is a human donor in good health. Sequences were obtained from memory (CD45RA-) CD4+ T cells from blood. The CDR3 DNA sequence: TGTGCCAGCAGTTCGAGGGGGAAAAGGAACACCGGGGAGCTGTTTTTT. Protein sequence: CASSSRGKRNTGELFF.